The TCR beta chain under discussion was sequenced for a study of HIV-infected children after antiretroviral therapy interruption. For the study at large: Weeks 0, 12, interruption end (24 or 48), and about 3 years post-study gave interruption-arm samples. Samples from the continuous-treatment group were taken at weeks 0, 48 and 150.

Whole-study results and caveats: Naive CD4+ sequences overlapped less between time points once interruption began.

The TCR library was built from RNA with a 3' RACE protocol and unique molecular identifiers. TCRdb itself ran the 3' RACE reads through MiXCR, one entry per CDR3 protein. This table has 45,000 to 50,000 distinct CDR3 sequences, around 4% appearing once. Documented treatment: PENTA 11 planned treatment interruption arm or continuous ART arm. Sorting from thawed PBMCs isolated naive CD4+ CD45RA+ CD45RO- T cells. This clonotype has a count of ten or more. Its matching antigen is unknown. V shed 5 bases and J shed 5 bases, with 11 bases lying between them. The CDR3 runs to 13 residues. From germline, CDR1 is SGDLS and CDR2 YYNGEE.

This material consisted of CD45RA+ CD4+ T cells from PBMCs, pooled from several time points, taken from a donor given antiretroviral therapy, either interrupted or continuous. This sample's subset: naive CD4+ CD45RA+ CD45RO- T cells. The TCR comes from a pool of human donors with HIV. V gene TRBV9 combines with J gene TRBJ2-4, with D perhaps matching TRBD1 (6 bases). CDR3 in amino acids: CASSGDNENIQYF. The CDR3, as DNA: TGTGCCAGCAGTGGGGACAACGAAAACATTCAGTACTTC.